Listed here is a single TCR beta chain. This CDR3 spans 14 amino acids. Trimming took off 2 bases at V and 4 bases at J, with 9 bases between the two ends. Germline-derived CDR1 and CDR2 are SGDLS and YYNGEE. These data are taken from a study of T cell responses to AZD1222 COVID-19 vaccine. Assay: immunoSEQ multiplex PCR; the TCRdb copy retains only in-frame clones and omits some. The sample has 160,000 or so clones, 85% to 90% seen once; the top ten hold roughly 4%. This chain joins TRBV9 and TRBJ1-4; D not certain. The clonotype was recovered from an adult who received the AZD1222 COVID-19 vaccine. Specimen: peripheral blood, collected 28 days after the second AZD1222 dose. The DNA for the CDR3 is TGTGCCAGCAGCGTGGACGGCCGTAATGAAAAACTGTTTTTT. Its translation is CASSVDGRNEKLFF.